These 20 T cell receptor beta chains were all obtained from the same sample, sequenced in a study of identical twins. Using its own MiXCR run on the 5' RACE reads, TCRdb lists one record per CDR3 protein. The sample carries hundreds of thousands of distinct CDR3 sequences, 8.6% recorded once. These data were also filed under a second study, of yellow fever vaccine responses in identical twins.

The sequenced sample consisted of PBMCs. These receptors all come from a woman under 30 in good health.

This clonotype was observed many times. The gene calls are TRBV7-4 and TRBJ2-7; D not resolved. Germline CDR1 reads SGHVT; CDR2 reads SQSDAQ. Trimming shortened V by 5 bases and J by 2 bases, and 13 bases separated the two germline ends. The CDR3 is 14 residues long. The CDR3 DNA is TGTGCCAGCAGCGGACGCCACTTCACCTACGAGCAGTACTTC. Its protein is CASSGRHFTYEQYF.

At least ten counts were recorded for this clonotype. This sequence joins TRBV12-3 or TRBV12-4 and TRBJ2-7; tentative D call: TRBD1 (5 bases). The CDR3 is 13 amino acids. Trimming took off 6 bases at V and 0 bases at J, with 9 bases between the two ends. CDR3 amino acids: CASRYRSSYEQYF. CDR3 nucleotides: TGTGCCAGCAGGTACAGGAGCTCCTACGAGCAGTACTTC.

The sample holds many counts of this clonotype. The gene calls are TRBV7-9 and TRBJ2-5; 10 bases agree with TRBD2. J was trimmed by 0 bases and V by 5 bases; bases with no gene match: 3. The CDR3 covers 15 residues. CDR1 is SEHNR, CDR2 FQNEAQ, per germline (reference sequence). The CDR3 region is CASSRSGGYQETQYF. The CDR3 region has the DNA TGTGCCAGCAGCCGTAGCGGGGGGTACCAAGAGACCCAGTACTTC.

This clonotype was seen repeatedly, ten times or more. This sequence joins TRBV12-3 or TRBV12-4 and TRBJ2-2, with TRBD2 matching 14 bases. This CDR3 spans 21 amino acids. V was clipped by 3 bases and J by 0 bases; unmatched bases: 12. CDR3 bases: TGTGCCAGCAGTTTCCCTTCCGGGACTAGCGGGAGACGCTCGAACACCGGGGAGCTGTTTTTT. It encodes CASSFPSGTSGRRSNTGELFF.

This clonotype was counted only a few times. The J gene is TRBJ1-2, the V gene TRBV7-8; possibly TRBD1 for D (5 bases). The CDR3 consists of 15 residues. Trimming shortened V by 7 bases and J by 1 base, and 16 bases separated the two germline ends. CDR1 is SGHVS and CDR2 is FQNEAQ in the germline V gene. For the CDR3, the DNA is TGTGCCAGCAACTCCCGGGGGGGAGTTAACTATGGCTACACCTTC. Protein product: CASNSRGGVNYGYTF.

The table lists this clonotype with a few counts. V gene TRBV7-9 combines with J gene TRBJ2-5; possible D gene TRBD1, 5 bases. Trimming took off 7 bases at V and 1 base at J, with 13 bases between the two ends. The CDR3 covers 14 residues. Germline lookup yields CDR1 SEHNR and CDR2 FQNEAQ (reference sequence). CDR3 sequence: CASTWSRGQETQYF. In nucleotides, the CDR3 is TGTGCCAGCACCTGGTCTAGGGGCCAAGAGACCCAGTACTTC.

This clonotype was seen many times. The DNA for the CDR3 is TGTGCCAGCAGCTCCGAGCGGGAGCGGAATAACAATGAGCAGTTCTTC. Protein sequence: CASSSERERNNNEQFF. The genes are TRBV11-2 and TRBJ2-1, with 8 bases fitting TRBD2. The germline CDR1 and CDR2 sequences are SGHAT and FQNNGV. V dropped 4 bases and J dropped 5; count of bases not matched to a gene: 10. This CDR3 spans 16 amino acids.

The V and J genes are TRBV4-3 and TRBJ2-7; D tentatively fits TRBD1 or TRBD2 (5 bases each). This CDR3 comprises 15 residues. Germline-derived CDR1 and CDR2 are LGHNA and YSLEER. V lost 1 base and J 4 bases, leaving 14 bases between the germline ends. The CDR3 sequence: CASSQALGTIYEQYF. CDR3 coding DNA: TGCGCCAGCAGCCAAGCTCTTGGGACCATATACGAGCAGTACTTC.

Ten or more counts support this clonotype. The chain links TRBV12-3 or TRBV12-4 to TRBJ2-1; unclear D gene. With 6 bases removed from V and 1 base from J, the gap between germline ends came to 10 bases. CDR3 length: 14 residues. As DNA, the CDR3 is TGTGCCAGCAGGAAGGGAAGGTCCTACAATGAGCAGTTCTTC. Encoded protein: CASRKGRSYNEQFF.

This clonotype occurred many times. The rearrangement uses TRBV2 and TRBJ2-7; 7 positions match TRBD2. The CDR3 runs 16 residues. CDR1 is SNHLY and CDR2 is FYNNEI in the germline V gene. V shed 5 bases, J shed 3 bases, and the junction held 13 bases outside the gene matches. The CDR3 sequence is CASSREASYVGYEQYF. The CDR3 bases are TGTGCCAGCAGTCGGGAGGCTAGCTATGTCGGCTACGAGCAGTACTTC. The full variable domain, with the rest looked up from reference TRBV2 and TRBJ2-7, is EPEVTQTPSHQVTQMGQEVILRCVPISNHLYFYWYRQILGQKVEFLVSFYNNEISEKSEIFDDQFSVERPDGSNFTLKIRSTKLEDSAMYFCASSREASYVGYEQYFGPGTRLTVT.

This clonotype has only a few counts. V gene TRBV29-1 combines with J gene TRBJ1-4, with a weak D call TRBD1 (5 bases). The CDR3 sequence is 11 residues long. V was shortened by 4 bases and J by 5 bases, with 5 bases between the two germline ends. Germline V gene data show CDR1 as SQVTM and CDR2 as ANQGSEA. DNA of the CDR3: TGCAGCGTTGGACAGAATGAAAAACTGTTTTTT. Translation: CSVGQNEKLFF.

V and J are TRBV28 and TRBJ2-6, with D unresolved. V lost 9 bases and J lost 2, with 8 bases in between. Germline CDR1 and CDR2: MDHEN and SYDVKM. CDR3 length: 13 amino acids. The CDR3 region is CASIRPGANVLTF. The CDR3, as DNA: TGTGCCAGTATCCGACCTGGGGCCAACGTCCTGACTTTC.

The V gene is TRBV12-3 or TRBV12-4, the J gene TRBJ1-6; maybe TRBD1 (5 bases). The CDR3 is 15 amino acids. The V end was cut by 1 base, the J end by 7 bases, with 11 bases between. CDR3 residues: CASSLGGGVNSPLHF. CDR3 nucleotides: TGTGCCAGCAGTTTAGGTGGGGGGGTGAATTCACCCCTCCACTTT.

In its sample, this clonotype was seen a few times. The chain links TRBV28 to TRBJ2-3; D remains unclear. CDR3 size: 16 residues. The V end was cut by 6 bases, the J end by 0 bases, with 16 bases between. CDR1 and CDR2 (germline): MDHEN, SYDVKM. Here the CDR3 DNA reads TGTGCCAGCAGCCCAGCCCACACCCTGAGCACAGATACGCAGTATTTT. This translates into CASSPAHTLSTDTQYF.

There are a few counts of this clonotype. This CDR3 reads CAISEWGGHSPLHF. CDR3 in DNA: TGTGCCATCAGTGAGTGGGGGGGACACTCACCCCTCCACTTT. The chain links TRBV10-3 to TRBJ1-6, with TRBD1 as a possible D gene (6 bases). The CDR3 has 14 amino acids. The V end was cut by 1 base, the J end by 10 bases, with 11 bases between. In germline, CDR1 is ENHRY, CDR2 SYGVKD.

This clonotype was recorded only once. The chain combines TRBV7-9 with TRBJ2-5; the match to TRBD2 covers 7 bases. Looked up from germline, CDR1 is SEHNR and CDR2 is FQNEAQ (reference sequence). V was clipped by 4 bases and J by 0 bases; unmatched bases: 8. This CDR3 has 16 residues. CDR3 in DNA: TGTGCCAGCAGCTCATCGGGACTAAGAAACCAAGAGACCCAGTACTTC. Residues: CASSSSGLRNQETQYF.

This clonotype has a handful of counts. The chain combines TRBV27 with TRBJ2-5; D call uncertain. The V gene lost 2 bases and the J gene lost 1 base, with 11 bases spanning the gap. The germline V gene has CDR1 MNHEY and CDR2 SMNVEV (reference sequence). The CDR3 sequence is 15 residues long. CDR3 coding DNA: TGTGCCAGCAGTTTAGGTGGAAGCTCCCAAGAGACCCAGTACTTC. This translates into CASSLGGSSQETQYF.

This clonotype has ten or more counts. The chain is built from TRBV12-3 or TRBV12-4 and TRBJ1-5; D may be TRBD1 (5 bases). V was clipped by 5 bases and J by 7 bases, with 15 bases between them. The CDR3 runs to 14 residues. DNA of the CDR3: TGTGCCAGCAGTCCTGCCGGAAGGGGCCAGCCCCAGCATTTT. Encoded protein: CASSPAGRGQPQHF.

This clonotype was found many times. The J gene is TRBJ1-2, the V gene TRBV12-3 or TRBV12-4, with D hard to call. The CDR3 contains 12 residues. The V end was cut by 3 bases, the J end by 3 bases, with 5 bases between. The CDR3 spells CASSFDDYGYTF. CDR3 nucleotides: TGTGCCAGCAGTTTCGATGACTATGGCTACACCTTC.

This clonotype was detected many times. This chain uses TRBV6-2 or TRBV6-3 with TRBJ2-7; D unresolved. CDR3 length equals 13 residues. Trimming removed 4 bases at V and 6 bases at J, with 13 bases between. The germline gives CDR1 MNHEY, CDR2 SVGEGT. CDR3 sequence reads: CASSSIESVEQYF. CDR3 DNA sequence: TGTGCCAGCAGTTCCATCGAATCGGTCGAGCAGTACTTC.